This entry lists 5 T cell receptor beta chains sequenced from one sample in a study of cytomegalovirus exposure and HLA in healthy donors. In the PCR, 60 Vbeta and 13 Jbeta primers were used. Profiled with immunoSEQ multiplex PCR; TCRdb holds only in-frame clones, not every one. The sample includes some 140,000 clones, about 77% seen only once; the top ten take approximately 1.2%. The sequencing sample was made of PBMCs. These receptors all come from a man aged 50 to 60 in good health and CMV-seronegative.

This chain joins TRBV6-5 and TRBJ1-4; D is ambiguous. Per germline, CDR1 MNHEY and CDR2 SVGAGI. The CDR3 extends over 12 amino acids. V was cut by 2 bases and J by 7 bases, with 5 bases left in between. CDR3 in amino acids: CASSYTGEKLFF. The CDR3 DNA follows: TGTGCCAGCAGTTACACGGGTGAAAAACTGTTTTTT.

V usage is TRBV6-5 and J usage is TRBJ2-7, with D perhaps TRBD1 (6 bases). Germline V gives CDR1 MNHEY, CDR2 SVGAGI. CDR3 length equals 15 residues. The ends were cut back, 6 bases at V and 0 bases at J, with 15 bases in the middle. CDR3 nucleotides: TGTGCCAGCAGCTGGACAGCCAGGAGCTCCTACGAGCAGTACTTC. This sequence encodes CASSWTARSSYEQYF.

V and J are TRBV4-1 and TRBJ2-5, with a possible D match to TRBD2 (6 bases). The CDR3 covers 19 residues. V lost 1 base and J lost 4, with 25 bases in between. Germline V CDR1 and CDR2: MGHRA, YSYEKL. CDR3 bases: TGCGCCAGCAGCCAAGCTTCCTCCGGGAGAGGAGGGTACCGAGAGACCCAGTACTTC. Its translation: CASSQASSGRGGYRETQYF.

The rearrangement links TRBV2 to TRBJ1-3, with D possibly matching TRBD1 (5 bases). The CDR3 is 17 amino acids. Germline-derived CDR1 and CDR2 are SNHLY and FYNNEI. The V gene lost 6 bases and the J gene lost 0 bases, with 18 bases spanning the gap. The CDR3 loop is CASSAGGELSSGNTIYF. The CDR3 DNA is TGTGCCAGCAGCGCGGGGGGGGAACTAAGCTCTGGAAACACCATATATTTT.

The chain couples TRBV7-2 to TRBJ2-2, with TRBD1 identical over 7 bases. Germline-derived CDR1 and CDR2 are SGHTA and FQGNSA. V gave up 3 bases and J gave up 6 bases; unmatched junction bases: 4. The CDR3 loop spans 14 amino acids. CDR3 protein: CASSFNRGSGELFF. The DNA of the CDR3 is TGTGCCAGCAGCTTTAACAGGGGTTCCGGGGAGCTGTTTTTT.